This record concerns one T cell receptor (beta chain) sequence. The antigen remains undetermined. This specimen includes other DNA sequences encoding the same CDR3. Extracted from the samples, RNA was reverse transcribed into cDNA to serve as the sequencing template. The protocol was immunoSEQ multiplex PCR, while the TCRdb copy is restricted to in-frame clones and leaves out a portion. The sample shows about 39,000 clones, less than 70% of them seen only once. As to treatment: oral pan-JAK inhibitor, 5-10 mg twice daily. The data are from a study of CD8+ T cells in alopecia areata. Broader study findings: Tofacitinib significantly lowered scalp clonality and expanded CD8+ clones among the top 100.

In germline, CDR1 is GTSNPN, CDR2 SVGIG (reference sequence). With 0 bases removed from V and 6 bases from J, the gap between germline ends came to 5 bases. This CDR3 region has 11 residues. This clonotype was obtained from a human donor with alopecia areata. This sequence joins TRBV30 and TRBJ1-1; D ambiguous. The starting material was CD8+ T cells sorted from blood, obtained at week 4, from a patient treated with tofacitinib. The CDR3 DNA reads TGTGCCTGGAGTGTCGGCCCTGAAGCTTTCTTT. This sequence encodes CAWSVGPEAFF.